This record looks at one T cell receptor (beta chain) sequence and its context. The target of this receptor is not known. Nothing much larger sits one base from this clone, and base qualities are not available. Distinct nucleotide sequences in the sample also encode this CDR3. The Qiagen DNeasy kit was used to extract genomic DNA from unsorted PBMCs and from the negatively selected CD4+ and CD8+ fractions. Amplification of TCR beta CDR3 regions was done by immunoSEQ multiplex PCR with primers that anneal to V and J segments. Amplification bias was minimized using a synthetic immune receptor repertoire, and residual bias was removed computationally after sequencing. The authors processed their data as follows. Repertoire diversity was quantified as the Shannon entropy index using custom Python scripts. Unsorted, CD4+ and CD8+ repertoires were examined separately, except in combined analyses, for which CD4+ and CD8+ sequences were merged in silico. Clonal expansion was defined as a frequency increase of at least 2-fold after treatment compared with C1D1, and clones undetected at baseline were assigned a pseudocount of 0.5. Clones with 0 or 1 copy at C1D1 were defined as singleton clones, while clones with 2 or more copies were defined as non-singleton clones. Clones expanded in unsorted samples were labelled as CD4+, CD8+ or unknown by matching protein sequences in sorted samples from the same patient. Wilcoxon tests were applied to paired samples to test diversity changes from C1D1 to C4D1. TCRdb's version of the immuneACCESS table is confined to in-frame rearrangements and falls short of the full clone set. An unresolved V gene accounts for under half of the shortfall where checked; the remainder is of unknown origin. V and J calls and clone size are given by that table; D and trimming were obtained from the DNA. This sample comprises 50,000 to 75,000 clones, approximately 89% of them detected only once. Approximately 12% of the sample rests with the top ten.

The CDR3, from cysteine to phenylalanine, totals 15 residues. This entry keeps only the CDR3 DNA: 45 bases, framed from base 1. The junction shows trimming of 2 bases on V and 4 bases on J, plus 14 bases between the germline ends. From the germline V gene, CDR1 is MNHEY and CDR2 is SVGAGI. These data originate in a study of PD-1 blockade in classical Hodgkin lymphoma (TCRdb year 2020). With respect to the entire study: Nivolumab dosing was 3 mg/kg intravenously every 2 weeks, continuing until either disease progression or unacceptable toxicity. To define a peripheral blood immune signature of response to PD-1 blockade in classical Hodgkin lymphoma, the study combined TCR beta sequencing with CyTOF.

The time point label here, explained by the study, means: cycle 1 day 1 (C1D1), immediately before nivolumab initiation. All trial patients had relapsed after autologous stem cell transplantation, with cohorts A, B and C differing in prior brentuximab vedotin exposure. The trial cohort was composed of some 57 patients with relapsed/refractory classical Hodgkin lymphoma, for whom complete response, partial response or progressive disease was recorded as best overall response. Single-agent nivolumab was administered to trial patients in the multi-cohort phase II CheckMate 205 trial. An independent review committee assessed best overall response by applying the 2007 International Working Group response criteria. Trial PBMCs were collected immediately before nivolumab initiation (C1D1) and during therapy at cycle 2 day 1 and cycle 4 day 1. Peripheral blood was collected in 8 mL Vacutainer Cell Preparation Tubes, from which PBMCs were isolated by centrifugation and then cryopreserved.

On the study overall, not on this receptor specifically: The study covered only a single clinical trial cohort, and the causes of the repertoire differences, possibly disease activity or prior therapy, were still not defined. Trial patients achieving complete response had baseline diversity similar to newly diagnosed patients, whereas partial responders and progressors had significantly lower diversity. By C4D1, a significant rise was seen in CD4+ TCR diversity but not in CD8+ TCR diversity (p=0.0027 vs p=0.16), and the rise was most apparent among complete responders (p=0.02). Baseline TCR diversity was reported as lower in newly diagnosed patients than in healthy donors, and lower still in relapsed/refractory patients. Diversity was lower in patients who began nivolumab less than 1 year after ASCT, so these patients were left out of later analyses to avoid confounding by immune reconstitution.

The V and J genes are TRBV6-5 and TRBJ1-2; no D gene is confidently identified. The specimen comprised peripheral blood mononuclear cells (PBMCs), sampled at baseline. This TCR was recovered from a human donor with classical Hodgkin lymphoma. The CDR3 corresponds to CASSYEGETFYGYTF. Here is the DNA: TGTGCCAGCAGTTACGAGGGAGAGACCTTCTATGGCTACACCTTC.